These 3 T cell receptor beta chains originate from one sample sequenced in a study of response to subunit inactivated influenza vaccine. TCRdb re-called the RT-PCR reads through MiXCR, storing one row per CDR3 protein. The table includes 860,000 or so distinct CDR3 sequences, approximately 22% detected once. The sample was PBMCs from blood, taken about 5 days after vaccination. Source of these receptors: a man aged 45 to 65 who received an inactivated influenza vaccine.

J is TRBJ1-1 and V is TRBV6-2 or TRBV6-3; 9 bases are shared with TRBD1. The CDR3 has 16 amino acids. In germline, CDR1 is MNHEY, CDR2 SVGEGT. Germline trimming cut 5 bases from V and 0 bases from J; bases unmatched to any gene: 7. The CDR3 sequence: CASSPQGASMNTEAFF. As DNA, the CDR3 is TGTGCCAGCAGTCCACAGGGGGCTTCCATGAACACTGAAGCTTTCTTT.

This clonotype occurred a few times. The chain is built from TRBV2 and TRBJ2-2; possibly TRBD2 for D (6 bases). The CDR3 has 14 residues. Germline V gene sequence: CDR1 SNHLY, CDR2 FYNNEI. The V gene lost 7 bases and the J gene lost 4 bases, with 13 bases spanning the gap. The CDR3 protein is CASKSLAATGELFF. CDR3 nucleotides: TGTGCCAGCAAATCACTAGCAGCCACCGGGGAGCTGTTTTTT.

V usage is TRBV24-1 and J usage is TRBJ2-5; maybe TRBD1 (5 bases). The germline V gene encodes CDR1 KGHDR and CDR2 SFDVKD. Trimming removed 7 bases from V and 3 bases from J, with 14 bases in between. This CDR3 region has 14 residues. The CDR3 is CATSGQGWEETQYF. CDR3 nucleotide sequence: TGTGCCACCAGCGGGCAGGGATGGGAAGAGACCCAGTACTTC.